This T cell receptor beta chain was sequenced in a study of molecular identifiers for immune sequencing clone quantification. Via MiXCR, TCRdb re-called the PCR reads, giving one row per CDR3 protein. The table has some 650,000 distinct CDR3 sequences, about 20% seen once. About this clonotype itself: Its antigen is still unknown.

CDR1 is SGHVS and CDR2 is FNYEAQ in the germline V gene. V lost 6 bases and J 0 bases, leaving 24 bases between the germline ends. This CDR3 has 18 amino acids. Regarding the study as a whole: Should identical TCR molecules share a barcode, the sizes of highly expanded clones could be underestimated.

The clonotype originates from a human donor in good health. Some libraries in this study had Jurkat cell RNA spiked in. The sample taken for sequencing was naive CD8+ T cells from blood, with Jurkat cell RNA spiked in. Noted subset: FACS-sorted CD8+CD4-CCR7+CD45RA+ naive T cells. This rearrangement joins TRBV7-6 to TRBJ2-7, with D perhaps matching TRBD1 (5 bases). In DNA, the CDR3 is TGTGCCAGCAGTCCCTCGGACAAGGTCCTCCTTAGCTCCTACGAGCAGTACTTC. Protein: CASSPSDKVLLSSYEQYF.